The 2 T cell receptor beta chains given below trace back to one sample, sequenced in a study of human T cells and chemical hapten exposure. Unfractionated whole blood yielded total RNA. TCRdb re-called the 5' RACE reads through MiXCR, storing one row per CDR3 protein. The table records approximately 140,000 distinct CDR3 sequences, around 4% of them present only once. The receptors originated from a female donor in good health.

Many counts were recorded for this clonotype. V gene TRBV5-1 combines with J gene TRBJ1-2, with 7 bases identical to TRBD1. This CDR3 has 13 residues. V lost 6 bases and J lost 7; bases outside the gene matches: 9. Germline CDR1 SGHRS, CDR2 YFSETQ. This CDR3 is CASTPERGPGYTF. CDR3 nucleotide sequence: TGCGCCAGCACCCCAGAGAGGGGGCCTGGCTACACCTTC.

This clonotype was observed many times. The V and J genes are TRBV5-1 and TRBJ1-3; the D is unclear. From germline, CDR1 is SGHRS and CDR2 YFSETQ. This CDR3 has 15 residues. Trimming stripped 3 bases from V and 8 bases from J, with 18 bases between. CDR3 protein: CASSSDGSGFDTIYF. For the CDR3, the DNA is TGCGCCAGCAGCTCGGATGGAAGCGGTTTTGACACCATATATTTT.